Below are 28 T cell receptor beta chains sequenced from a single sample in a study of T cell responses to AZD1222 COVID-19 vaccine. Some clones are missing from TCRdb's copy, which holds only in-frame ones; the method was immunoSEQ multiplex PCR. The table shows 100,000 to 150,000 clones, with approximately 88% occurring only once. The sample in question was peripheral blood, obtained on day 0 of AZD1222 vaccination. The receptors here all came from an adult in good health.

The chain links TRBV28 to TRBJ1-2; D call uncertain. The CDR3 runs to 17 residues. The V gene's germline CDR1 is MDHEN and CDR2 SYDVKM. Between the trimmed V and J ends, which lost 2 bases and 5 bases, there was a span of 21 bases. This CDR3 reads CASSLNPYTSEEYGYTF. For the CDR3, the DNA is TGTGCCAGCAGTTTAAACCCCTATACGTCAGAGGAGTATGGCTACACCTTC.

This clone was picked up a small number of times. The chain is built from TRBV11-2 and TRBJ2-7; possibly TRBD2 for D (5 bases). The length of the CDR3 is 13 residues. Trimming shortened V by 8 bases and J by 3 bases, and 14 bases separated the two germline ends. Germline V lookup: CDR1 SGHAT, CDR2 FQNNGV. The CDR3 nucleotides are TGTGCCAGCTCTAGCCAGCCTAGCTACGAGCAGTACTTC. Translated, it gives CASSSQPSYEQYF.

J is TRBJ2-7 and V is TRBV2; D is perhaps TRBD1 or TRBD2 (5 bases each). Trimming removed 8 bases from V and 6 bases from J, with 11 bases in between. In germline, CDR1 is SNHLY, CDR2 FYNNEI. CDR3 length: 11 residues. In DNA form, the CDR3 reads TGTGCCAGCGAGGGACGGATCGAGCAGTACTTC. Translation gives CASEGRIEQYF.

The V gene is TRBV18, the J gene TRBJ2-1, with TRBD1 matching 11 bases. Looked up from germline, CDR1 is KGHSH and CDR2 is LQKENI. There are 18 residues in the CDR3. With V trimmed by 0 bases and J by 7 bases, 11 bases remained unmatched. The CDR3 nucleotides are TGTGCCAGCTCACCACCGGCTGGGACAGGGGGAAAAGTGAATGAGCAGTTCTTC. Encoded protein: CASSPPAGTGGKVNEQFF. Supplemented by reference TRBV18 and TRBJ2-1, the full variable domain reads NAGVMQNPRHLVRRRGQEARLRCSPMKGHSHVYWYRQLPEEGLKFMVYLQKENIIDESGMPKERFSAEFPKEGPSILRIQQVVRGDSAAYFCASSPPAGTGGKVNEQFFGPGTRLTVL.

This chain joins TRBV24-1 and TRBJ1-5, with D perhaps TRBD1 (6 bases). Trimming cost V 2 bases and J 11 bases, with 18 bases left between them. The length of the CDR3 is 15 residues. Per the germline V gene, CDR1 is KGHDR and CDR2 is SFDVKD. In nucleotides, the CDR3 is TGTGCCACCAGTGATTCAACAGGGCGGGGGATAGCCCAGCATTTT. Amino acid sequence: CATSDSTGRGIAQHF.

This chain connects TRBV6-5 to TRBJ2-7; D may be TRBD1 or TRBD2 (5 bases each). Germline values: CDR1 MNHEY, CDR2 SVGAGI. The length of the CDR3 is 15 residues. The V end was cut by 0 bases, the J end by 2 bases, with 11 bases between. In nucleotides, the CDR3 is TGTGCCAGCAGTTACTCGACAGAGGGAGCCTACGAGCAGTACTTC. This gives the protein CASSYSTEGAYEQYF.

This clone was counted a few times. The chain employs TRBV4-3 and TRBJ1-5; D gene uncertain. The CDR3 runs to 15 residues. Germline values: CDR1 LGHNA, CDR2 YSLEER. Trimming took 3 bases from V and 4 from J, leaving 13 bases between them. CDR3 protein: CASSHAHGGNQPQHF. The CDR3 DNA is TGCGCCAGCAGCCATGCCCACGGTGGGAATCAGCCCCAGCATTTT.

V is TRBV28 and J is TRBJ1-1, with D possibly matching TRBD1 (6 bases). Deletions cut 8 bases from V and 3 bases from J, with 16 bases between. The CDR3 has 14 amino acids. The germline gives CDR1 MDHEN, CDR2 SYDVKM. CDR3 DNA sequence: TGTGCCAGCTACTTCGGACAGTCTTACACTGAAGCTTTCTTT. Its translation: CASYFGQSYTEAFF.

The chain has TRBV19 and TRBJ2-1; a weak D match, TRBD2 (6 bases). The V end was cut by 5 bases, the J end by 7 bases, with 12 bases between. Germline assignment: CDR1 LNHDA and CDR2 SQIVND (reference sequence). The CDR3 runs to 13 residues. The CDR3 DNA reads as TGTGCCAGTAGTCTGGGACTTAATAATGAGCAGTTCTTC. Its protein product is CASSLGLNNEQFF.

V and J are TRBV19 and TRBJ1-2; D may be TRBD1 (5 bases). The CDR3 contains 15 residues. Trimming took off 3 bases at V and 0 bases at J, with 11 bases between the two ends. Germline values: CDR1 LNHDA, CDR2 SQIVND (reference sequence). The CDR3 reads CASSISRAANYGYTF. Written as DNA, the CDR3 is TGTGCCAGTAGTATCTCCAGGGCAGCTAACTATGGCTACACCTTC.

The table lists this clone with a count of one. The chain uses TRBV6-5 and TRBJ1-1; D is unclear. The CDR3 runs to 14 residues. CDR1 is MNHEY and CDR2 is SVGAGI in the germline V gene. The germline V and J ends were trimmed by 5 bases and 4 bases, with 14 bases remaining between them. The CDR3 DNA reads TGTGCCAGCAGTCCTACTGACATAAGCACTGAAGCTTTCTTT. Translation gives CASSPTDISTEAFF.

The genes are TRBV23-1 and TRBJ1-1, with 7 bases aligning to TRBD1. TRBV23-1 is marked as an open reading frame, function uncertain. The CDR3 sequence is 15 residues long. The junction had 3 bases not matched to a gene; V was cut back by 2 bases and J by 0 bases. The CDR3 nucleotides read TGCGCCAGCAGTCAAGGCCAGGGGGTGAACACTGAAGCTTTCTTT. This sequence encodes CASSQGQGVNTEAFF.

Remarks on this clone: Compared with germline, one end of the junction differs, possibly owing to a read error. The CDR3, as DNA: TGTGCCAGCAGCCAAGAAACTAGCGGGGGCCCTATCTTC. It is translated as CASSQETSGGPIF. The J gene is TRBJ2-1, the V gene TRBV14, with 11 bases fitting TRBD2. The CDR3 runs 13 residues. Looked up from germline, CDR1 is SGHDN and CDR2 is FVKESK.

In DNA, the CDR3 is TGTGCCAGCGGCCTCGGCGCTGGGGTTTACGAGCAGTACTTC. It is translated as CASGLGAGVYEQYF. The V call is TRBV6-5, the J call TRBJ2-7; D uncertain. Trimming shortened V by 8 bases and J by 4 bases, and 18 bases separated the two germline ends. The CDR3 spans 14 residues. CDR1 and CDR2 from the germline V gene are MNHEY and SVGAGI.

This chain links TRBV19 with TRBJ2-4; 9 nucleotides line up with TRBD1. Germline trimming cut 3 bases from V and 7 bases from J; bases unmatched to any gene: 4. The germline gives CDR1 LNHDA, CDR2 SQIVND (reference sequence). The CDR3 runs to 14 residues. CDR3 coding DNA: TGTGCCAGTAGTATCGGTGACAGGGGGAACATTCAGTACTTC. This translates into CASSIGDRGNIQYF.

This sequence joins TRBV7-2 and TRBJ2-7; 7 positions match TRBD2. This CDR3 region has 14 residues. The germline V gene encodes CDR1 SGHTA and CDR2 FQGNSA. V trimming: 3 bases; J trimming: 7 bases; junction bases outside the gene matches: 9. The CDR3 reads CASSFGGAGSEQYF. CDR3 coding DNA: TGTGCCAGCAGCTTCGGTGGAGCGGGATCGGAGCAGTACTTC. The complete variable domain, with remaining parts taken from reference TRBV7-2 and TRBJ2-7, reads GAGVSQSPSNKVTEKGKDVELRCDPISGHTALYWYRQSLGQGLEFLIYFQGNSAPDKSGLPSDRFSAERTGGSVSTLTIQRTQQEDSAVYLCASSFGGAGSEQYFGPGTRLTVT.

The V and J genes are TRBV7-3 and TRBJ2-5; D may be TRBD1 or TRBD2 (6 bases each). The CDR3 sequence is 15 residues long. Germline CDR1 and CDR2: SGHTA and FQGTGA. Trimming removed 3 bases from V and 4 bases from J, with 15 bases in between. The CDR3 spells CASSLESQGGETQYF. DNA for the CDR3: TGTGCCAGCAGCTTGGAGTCACAGGGAGGAGAGACCCAGTACTTC. The variable domain in full, with the rest retrieved from reference TRBV7-3 and TRBJ2-5, is GAGVSQTPSNKVTEKGKYVELRCDPISGHTALYWYRQSLGQGPEFLIYFQGTGAADDSGLPNDRFFAVRPEGSVSTLKIQRTERGDSAVYLCASSLESQGGETQYFGPGTRLLVL.

This clone was observed a handful of times. The chain joins TRBV20-1 to TRBJ2-7; D is unclear. Germline V gives CDR1 DFQATT, CDR2 SNEGSKA (reference sequence). The CDR3 extends over 11 amino acids. Trimming removed 0 bases from V and 2 bases from J, with 2 bases in between. CDR3 sequence: CSARDPYEQYF. In DNA form, the CDR3 reads TGCAGTGCTAGAGATCCCTACGAGCAGTACTTC.

This chain links TRBV28 with TRBJ2-7, with no clear D. The CDR3 sequence is 16 residues long. Germline-derived CDR1 and CDR2 are MDHEN and SYDVKM. Trimming cost V 1 base and J 3 bases, with 16 bases left between them. CDR3 protein: CASSLFGSPSGYEQYF. CDR3 sequence (DNA): TGTGCCAGCAGTTTATTCGGCTCTCCCTCGGGCTACGAGCAGTACTTC. Based on the CDR3 plus reference TRBV28 and TRBJ2-7, the full variable domain is DVKVTQSSRYLVKRTGEKVFLECVQDMDHENMFWYRQDPGLGLRLIYFSYDVKMKEKGDIPEGYSVSREKKERFSLILESASTNQTSMYLCASSLFGSPSGYEQYFGPGTRLTVT.

This clone was detected once. The chain couples TRBV12-3 or TRBV12-4 to TRBJ2-6; unclear D gene. This CDR3 region has 13 residues. V was clipped by 6 bases and J by 3 bases, with 6 bases between them. The CDR3 loop reads CASSSYGANVLTF. Here the CDR3 DNA reads TGTGCCAGCAGCTCGTATGGGGCCAACGTCCTGACTTTC.

The V and J genes are TRBV7-9 and TRBJ1-2; unclear D gene. V lost 4 bases to trimming and J lost 1 base, with 25 bases between them. The length of the CDR3 is 19 residues. Germline V gene sequence: CDR1 SEHNR, CDR2 FQNEAQ (reference sequence). The CDR3 region has the DNA TGTGCCAGCAGCTCCTCACGGGCCAGGACCAAGTCTTTTAACTATGGCTACACCTTC. Protein: CASSSSRARTKSFNYGYTF.

The chain uses TRBV28 and TRBJ2-7; D is ambiguous. The germline gives CDR1 MDHEN, CDR2 SYDVKM. This CDR3 is built from 11 residues. Trimming removed 3 bases at V and 5 bases at J, with 5 bases between. The CDR3 DNA is TGTGCCAGCAGTTTTAAGCACGAGCAGTACTTC. Translation: CASSFKHEQYF.

This clone appeared a single time. The V call is TRBV30, the J call TRBJ2-7, with D possibly TRBD2 on 6 matching bases. Germline V lookup: CDR1 GTSNPN, CDR2 SVGIG (reference sequence). V lost 4 bases and J 5 bases, leaving 18 bases between the germline ends. CDR3 length: 14 amino acids. Here the CDR3 DNA reads TGTGCCTGGACGCGGGATAGGGCCGGCCACGAGCAGTACTTC. Translation gives CAWTRDRAGHEQYF.

The chain employs TRBV6-5 and TRBJ1-2, with D uncertain. The length of the CDR3 is 14 residues. From germline, CDR1 is MNHEY and CDR2 SVGAGI. V was clipped by 2 bases and J by 3 bases, with 10 bases between them. CDR3 protein: CASSYRISDYGYTF. As DNA, the CDR3 is TGTGCCAGCAGTTACCGTATCAGCGACTATGGCTACACCTTC.

This chain links TRBV7-9 with TRBJ1-4, with D tentatively TRBD1 (5 bases). CDR3 size: 13 residues. Trimming took 7 bases from V and 8 from J, leaving 14 bases between them. CDR1 and CDR2 from the germline V gene are SEHNR and FQNEAQ (reference sequence). CDR3 loop: CASTLEEGEKLFF. The CDR3 DNA sequence: TGTGCCAGCACCCTAGAGGAGGGGGAAAAACTGTTTTTT.

This chain uses TRBV19 with TRBJ2-6, with 11 bases identical to TRBD2. With 1 base clipped from V and 0 bases from J, the junction kept 2 bases outside the gene matches. This CDR3 is 18 amino acids long. Germline-derived CDR1 and CDR2 are LNHDA and SQIVND (reference sequence). The CDR3 coding sequence is TGTGCCAGTAGTATAGGTCTAGCGGGGGGCTCTGGGGCCAACGTCCTGACTTTC. This encodes CASSIGLAGGSGANVLTF.

In its sample, this clone was seen a few times. The identical CDR3 is also encoded by other nucleotide sequences in the sample. The V and J genes are TRBV9 and TRBJ2-7; D is unclear. Germline CDR1 and CDR2: SGDLS and YYNGEE. CDR3 length: 14 residues. The V end lost 0 bases, the J end lost 1 base, and 8 bases lay between the germline ends. Here the CDR3 DNA reads TGTGCCAGCAGCGTAGGTGCAGGATCCTACGAGCAGTACTTC. Protein: CASSVGAGSYEQYF.

The V gene is TRBV10-1, the J gene TRBJ2-5; 8 bases fit TRBD1. Germline CDR1 WNHNN, CDR2 SYGVQD (reference sequence). The CDR3 consists of 14 residues. V lost 3 bases, J lost 9 bases, and 9 bases stayed unmatched. CDR3: CASSETGGTGAQYF. The CDR3 nucleotides are TGCGCCAGCAGTGAAACAGGGGGGACGGGGGCCCAGTACTTC.